These T cell receptor beta chains were read from a single sample in a study of CD8 T cells in ankylosing spondylitis. Each CDR3 protein gets one entry after TCRdb re-called the 5' RACE reads with MiXCR. The sample has some 140,000 distinct CDR3 sequences, about 6.7% seen once; the top ten hold over 10%. Specimen: blood, either unsorted or a sorted T cell fraction (not recorded which). All receptors derive from a female donor with ankylosing spondylitis or in good health (not recorded which). The CDR3 runs from the conserved cysteine through the conserved F or W. Fields, in order: V gene, J gene, D gene, clone size, CDR3 protein, CDR3 DNA. D genes are given only for firm matches. Clone size is stated in some rows and not others, as once, few, many or a class when expanded.

TRBV7-6	TRBJ2-3	TRBD2	few	CASSPGLATDTQYF	TGTGCCAGCAGCCCTGGACTAGCGACGGATACGCAGTATTTT
TRBV3-1	TRBJ2-7	TRBD1	many	CASSPWDSTNEQYF	TGTGCCAGCAGCCCGTGGGACAGTACGAACGAGCAGTACTTC
TRBV7-2	TRBJ1-1	TRBD1	many	CASSLRGLRTEAFF	TGTGCCAGCAGCTTAAGGGGGCTGCGCACTGAAGCTTTCTTT
TRBV7-9	TRBJ1-1	.	many	CASSFSSSGRGAFF	TGTGCCAGCAGCTTCTCCTCCTCGGGGAGGGGAGCTTTCTTT
TRBV20-1	TRBJ1-1	TRBD1	many	CSARDRGYAEAFF	TGCAGTGCTAGGGACAGGGGGTACGCTGAAGCTTTCTTT
TRBV7-9	TRBJ2-7	.	few	CASSLGRHPYEQYF	TGTGCCAGCAGCTTAGGCAGGCACCCCTACGAGCAGTACTTC
TRBV4-1	TRBJ1-5	.	many	CASSPSERDNQPQHF	TGCGCCAGCAGCCCTTCGGAGAGGGACAATCAGCCCCAGCATTTT
TRBV20-1	TRBJ1-2	.	many	CSARDFRGAKHYGYTF	TGCAGTGCTAGAGATTTTAGGGGAGCCAAACACTATGGCTACACCTTC
TRBV5-1	TRBJ2-5	.	many	CASSNPTQETQYF	TGCGCCAGCAGCAACCCTACTCAAGAGACCCAGTACTTC
TRBV6-1	TRBJ1-2	.	many	CASREGRTANYGYTF	TGTGCCAGCAGGGAGGGACGGACGGCTAACTATGGCTACACCTTC
TRBV5-1	TRBJ1-1	.	many	CASSLRGGTEAFF	TGCGCCAGCAGCCTCAGGGGAGGCACTGAAGCTTTCTTT
TRBV12-3/TRBV12-4	TRBJ2-7	TRBD2	many	CASSTRGGSEQYF	TGTGCCAGCAGTACCCGGGGGGGGTCCGAGCAGTACTTC
TRBV2	TRBJ2-1	TRBD1	many	CASSIDRVSYNEQFF	TGTGCCAGCAGTATTGACAGGGTATCCTACAATGAGCAGTTCTTC
TRBV7-9	TRBJ1-6	.	many	CASREKDRTNSPLHF	TGTGCCAGCAGAGAAAAGGACAGAACTAATTCACCCCTCCACTTT
TRBV5-1	TRBJ2-1	TRBD2	few	CASSLEGAAGGYNEQFF	TGCGCCAGCAGCTTGGAAGGGGCAGCGGGGGGGTACAATGAGCAGTTCTTC
TRBV9	TRBJ1-1	.	many	CASSVDRRNTEAFF	TGTGCCAGCAGCGTTGACAGGAGGAACACTGAAGCTTTCTTT
TRBV28	TRBJ2-5	.	many	CASNHPGQETQYF	TGTGCCAGCAATCATCCGGGCCAAGAGACCCAGTACTTC
TRBV12-3/TRBV12-4	TRBJ1-1	TRBD1	many	CASRDRGEAFF	TGTGCCAGCAGGGACAGGGGTGAAGCTTTCTTT
TRBV12-3/TRBV12-4	TRBJ2-5	.	many	CASSFSASWGLGTQYF	TGTGCCAGCAGTTTCTCCGCTAGCTGGGGGTTGGGGACCCAGTACTTC
TRBV25-1	TRBJ1-5	.	many	CASSARTPGDSNQPQHF	TGTGCCAGCAGTGCGAGGACGCCTGGGGATAGCAATCAGCCCCAGCATTTT
TRBV3-1	TRBJ1-5	.	many	CASSQDGALSNQPQHF	TGTGCCAGCAGCCAAGACGGGGCACTTAGCAATCAGCCCCAGCATTTT
TRBV19	TRBJ2-7	.	few	CASSIFQQAHEQYF	TGTGCCAGTAGTATATTCCAACAGGCTCACGAGCAGTACTTC
TRBV12-3/TRBV12-4	TRBJ1-2	.	many	CASSQVPGPSNYGYTF	TGTGCCAGCAGCCAAGTTCCAGGGCCTTCTAACTATGGCTACACCTTC
TRBV14	TRBJ1-1	.	.	CASSQEREVNTEAFF	TGTGCCAGCAGCCAAGAGAGGGAAGTGAACACTGAAGCTTTCTTT
TRBV7-9	TRBJ1-1	.	many	CASSLSGSWNTEAFF	TGTGCCAGCAGCTTGAGTGGCAGCTGGAACACTGAAGCTTTCTTT
TRBV20-1	TRBJ2-7	TRBD2	.	CSARLPGGVHYEQYF	TGCAGTGCTAGATTGCCCGGGGGGGTTCACTACGAGCAGTACTTC
TRBV6-1	TRBJ1-4	TRBD1	many	CASSKGTASNEKLFF	TGTGCCAGCAGTAAGGGGACAGCCTCTAATGAAAAACTGTTTTTT
TRBV7-2	TRBJ2-5	.	many	CASSLDYETQYF	TGTGCCAGCAGCTTAGATTACGAGACCCAGTACTTC
TRBV6-5	TRBJ1-4	TRBD1	.	CASSYQDRVNEKLFF	TGTGCCAGCAGTTACCAGGACAGGGTTAATGAAAAACTGTTTTTT
TRBV28	TRBJ1-2	TRBD1	many	CASSSKNYRGLGYGYTF	TGTGCCAGCAGTTCTAAAAATTACAGGGGGCTAGGGTATGGCTACACCTTC
TRBV10-3	TRBJ2-3	.	many	CAISEARGTDTQYF	TGTGCCATCAGTGAGGCGAGGGGTACAGATACGCAGTATTTT
TRBV24-1	TRBJ2-1	.	many	CATSSDSGAYNEQFF	TGTGCCACCAGTTCGGACAGTGGGGCCTACAATGAGCAGTTCTTC
TRBV6-2/TRBV6-3	TRBJ2-6	.	many	CASSYGGSGANVLTF	TGTGCCAGCAGTTACGGGGGCTCTGGGGCCAACGTCCTGACTTTC
TRBV4-2	TRBJ1-1	.	many	CASSPDSGVNTEAFF	TGTGCCAGCAGCCCGGACAGCGGGGTGAACACTGAAGCTTTCTTT
TRBV10-3	TRBJ2-5	.	many	CAIRADSRETQYF	TGTGCCATCAGAGCGGACAGTCGGGAGACCCAGTACTTC
TRBV12-3/TRBV12-4	TRBJ2-5	TRBD1	many	CASTWDSQETQYF	TGTGCCAGCACCTGGGACAGTCAAGAGACCCAGTACTTC
TRBV9	TRBJ2-1	.	few	CASSVDWSSYNEQFF	TGTGCCAGCAGCGTCGACTGGAGCTCCTACAATGAGCAGTTCTTC
TRBV7-2	TRBJ1-5	.	few	CASSGRYQPQHF	TGTGCCAGCAGCGGGCGGTATCAGCCCCAGCATTTT
TRBV20-1	TRBJ1-5	.	many	CSAIGNSNQPQHF	TGCAGTGCTATTGGTAATAGCAATCAGCCCCAGCATTTT
TRBV12-3/TRBV12-4	TRBJ2-1	.	many	CASSLAGGPHNEQFF	TGTGCCAGCAGTTTAGCGGGGGGGCCCCACAATGAGCAGTTCTTC
TRBV3-1	TRBJ1-2	TRBD1	many	CASSGAGGGYTF	TGTGCCAGCAGCGGGGCAGGGGGTGGCTACACCTTC
TRBV7-6	TRBJ1-6	.	many	CASSSETRNSPLHF	TGTGCCAGCAGCTCGGAGACTAGGAATTCACCCCTCCACTTT
TRBV12-3/TRBV12-4	TRBJ1-6	.	many	CASSTLGGALNSPLHF	TGTGCCAGCAGTACCCTGGGGGGCGCTCTTAATTCACCCCTCCACTTT
TRBV3-1	TRBJ2-2	.	many	CASSYTRTVDLTGELFF	TGTGCCAGCAGCTATACCAGGACAGTTGATTTAACCGGGGAGCTGTTTTTT
TRBV3-1	TRBJ2-3	.	many	CASSQGDQGTQYF	TGTGCCAGCAGCCAAGGAGACCAAGGTACGCAGTATTTT
TRBV2	TRBJ1-2	.	many	CASSPRGTSYGYTF	TGTGCCAGCAGCCCTAGGGGGACATCCTATGGCTACACCTTC
TRBV9	TRBJ1-5	.	many	CASSEPTPGGIGNQPQHF	TGTGCCAGCAGCGAACCCACTCCGGGAGGGATCGGCAATCAGCCCCAGCATTTT
TRBV11-2	TRBJ2-1	TRBD2	many	CASSPFLAGGSYNEQFF	TGTGCCAGCAGCCCGTTCCTAGCGGGGGGTTCCTACAATGAGCAGTTCTTC
TRBV29-1	TRBJ1-1	.	many	CSVADRSSNTEAFF	TGCAGCGTCGCCGACAGGTCCTCGAACACTGAAGCTTTCTTT
TRBV28	TRBJ1-1	.	many	CASSGGSEAFF	TGTGCCAGCAGTGGGGGGAGTGAAGCTTTCTTT
TRBV14	TRBJ1-1	.	many	CASSRPKGFPTEAFF	TGTGCCAGCAGCCGGCCAAAGGGATTCCCCACTGAAGCTTTCTTT
TRBV5-1	TRBJ2-2	TRBD1	.	CASSRTGQLNTGELFF	TGCGCCAGCAGCCGGACAGGACAGCTGAACACCGGGGAGCTGTTTTTT
TRBV18	TRBJ1-3	TRBD1	.	CASSPPDRRNTIYF	TGTGCCAGCTCACCTCCGGACAGGAGAAACACCATATATTTT